One and the same sample provided the 7 T cell receptor beta chains below, sequenced in a study of T cells after yellow fever vaccination. TCRdb re-analysed the 5' RACE reads in MiXCR, keeping a single row per CDR3 protein. The sample has 150,000 or so distinct CDR3 sequences; 6.5% to 8.5% are singletons. This specimen consisted of CD4+ T cells sorted from PBMCs, obtained around 5 days after the first yellow fever vaccination. The source of these receptors is a man aged 18 to 30 who received the YFV17D yellow fever vaccine.

This clonotype was observed at least ten times. This sequence joins TRBV7-2 and TRBJ2-3; D may correspond to TRBD1 or TRBD2 (6 bases each). There are 14 residues in the CDR3. CDR1 SGHTA and CDR2 FQGNSA come from the germline V gene. V shed 0 bases and J shed 4 bases, with 8 bases lying between them. The CDR3 protein is CASSLAGGADTQYF. In DNA, the CDR3 is TGTGCCAGCAGCTTAGCGGGGGGCGCAGATACGCAGTATTTT.

The chain uses TRBV5-1 and TRBJ2-1; D might be TRBD2 (7 bases). The CDR3 has 17 amino acids. V dropped 0 bases and J dropped 9 bases, with 22 bases sitting between them. Germline V gene data show CDR1 as SGHRS and CDR2 as YFSETQ. This CDR3 is CASSLEIGGGALGEQFF. As DNA, the CDR3 is TGCGCCAGCAGCTTGGAAATCGGAGGGGGGGCCTTGGGTGAGCAGTTCTTC.

The rearrangement uses TRBV5-6 and TRBJ1-5, with 8 bases aligning to TRBD1. V was pared by 2 bases and J by 9 bases, with 7 bases of the junction left unmatched. Looked up from germline, CDR1 is SGHDT and CDR2 is YYEEEE. This CDR3 contains 14 residues. This CDR3 is CASSFGQGQTPQHF. In nucleotides, the CDR3 is TGTGCCAGCAGCTTCGGACAGGGTCAGACGCCCCAGCATTTT.

This clonotype was seen only a few times. This chain's CDR3 is CASSQGSTAFSTDTQYF. The CDR3, as DNA: TGCGCCAGCAGCCAGGGGAGCACAGCGTTTTCCACAGATACGCAGTATTTT. This chain links TRBV5-1 with TRBJ2-3; TRBD1 might be the D (6 bases). The CDR3 totals 17 residues. From germline, CDR1 is SGHRS and CDR2 YFSETQ. Trimming cost V 4 bases and J 2 bases, with 20 bases left between them.

This clonotype was recorded at least ten times. The V and J genes are TRBV5-1 and TRBJ2-2; perhaps TRBD2 as D (6 bases). With 2 bases removed from V and 4 bases from J, the gap between germline ends came to 6 bases. The CDR3 consists of 13 residues. Germline V gene lookup returns CDR1 SGHRS and CDR2 YFSETQ. The CDR3 DNA follows: TGCGCCAGCAGCTTCGGGGGCACCGGGGAGCTGTTTTTT. Amino acids: CASSFGGTGELFF.

Only a few counts were recorded for this clonotype. The rearrangement uses TRBV19 and TRBJ2-3, with a weak D call TRBD1 (5 bases). The V end was cut by 3 bases, the J end by 1 base, with 8 bases between. CDR1 and CDR2 from the germline V gene are LNHDA and SQIVND (reference sequence). CDR3 length: 14 residues. DNA of the CDR3: TGTGCCAGTAGTATTATACAGGGCACAGATACGCAGTATTTT. Amino acid sequence: CASSIIQGTDTQYF.

This clonotype has just a few counts. The chain uses TRBV20-1 and TRBJ1-2; no firm D call. The CDR3 has 13 amino acids. Trimming took off 2 bases at V and 8 bases at J, with 15 bases between the two ends. CDR1 is DFQATT and CDR2 is SNEGSKA in the germline V gene (reference sequence). CDR3 bases: TGCAGTGCTAGAACCGATTCTCCTGGGGGCTACACCTTC. Translated, it gives CSARTDSPGGYTF.